This TCR beta chain was sequenced in a study of control samples from healthy donors and cancer patients. V lost 5 bases, J lost 4 bases, and 3 bases stayed unmatched. The CDR3 is 14 amino acids. Germline lookup yields CDR1 LNHDA and CDR2 SQIVND (reference sequence). Measured with immunoSEQ multiplex PCR; TCRdb has only the in-frame clones, and not every one. The sample includes under 200,000 clones. This TCR was sampled from a woman younger than 45 in good health. The chain couples TRBV19 to TRBJ2-2; 8 bases are a match to TRBD1. Sequenced input: blood. This CDR3 reads CASSSTGGTGELFF. Written as DNA, the CDR3 is TGTGCCAGTAGTTCTACAGGGGGCACCGGGGAGCTGTTTTTT.